This T cell receptor (beta chain) derives from a study of shared clonotypes between healthy human individuals. Study outcomes and limitations: Tissues were not sampled, only blood, and their repertoires likely differ.

Donors, healthy HIV-negative adults, lacked recent acute infections or vaccinations. Data came from immunoSEQ multiplex PCR; TCRdb stores just in-frame clones and leaves some out. Counted here are about 1 million clones, more than 60% occurring once; the ten biggest clones make up over 1.3%. With regard to this clone: Its target is not known.

The source of this sequence is a man between 18 and 35 years old in good health. Specimen: memory CD4+ T cells sorted from blood. Subset noted: CD45RA-negative fraction.

The CDR3 loop is CAISESQGAQETQYF. CDR3 coding DNA: TGTGCCATCAGTGAGTCGCAGGGGGCGCAAGAGACCCAGTACTTC. The chain recombines TRBV10-3 with TRBJ2-5, with 8 bases identical to TRBD1. The CDR3 length is 15 residues. Unmatched junction bases numbered 2, after V lost 0 bases and J lost 2 bases. The V gene's germline CDR1 is ENHRY and CDR2 SYGVKD.